The T cell receptor beta chain described here comes from a study of blood T cell repertoires in COVID-19. Study-wide background: The United States, Italy and Spain supplied acute and convalescent COVID-19 samples. T cells, B-cell-depleted T cells, or PBMCs supplied cDNA or gDNA.

Original processing methods: Estimation of nucleated cell counts relied on the amplification of reference gene primers. Repertoires were generated with immunoSEQ multiplex PCR, while TCRdb's copy carries only in-frame clones and drops some. That table gives V, J and clone size, and the DNA gave D and trimming. The data contain over 250,000 clones, around 87% of them singletons. A remark on this clone: Other DNA sequences in the same sample also yield this CDR3.

Study members were between roughly 18 and 100 years old and lived in some 26 US regions. The specimen was PBMCs or T cells enriched from blood (not recorded which). This sequence was found in a woman younger than 45 who had recovered from COVID-19.

This CDR3 is CASSLLAGDTEAFF. The DNA for the CDR3 is TGCGCCAGCAGCCTGCTGGCAGGGGACACTGAAGCTTTCTTT. The V call is TRBV5-1, the J call TRBJ1-1, with a tentative D call TRBD1 (6 bases). Deletions cut 4 bases from V and 3 bases from J, with 13 bases between. Germline CDR1 SGHRS, CDR2 YFSETQ. The CDR3 totals 14 residues.